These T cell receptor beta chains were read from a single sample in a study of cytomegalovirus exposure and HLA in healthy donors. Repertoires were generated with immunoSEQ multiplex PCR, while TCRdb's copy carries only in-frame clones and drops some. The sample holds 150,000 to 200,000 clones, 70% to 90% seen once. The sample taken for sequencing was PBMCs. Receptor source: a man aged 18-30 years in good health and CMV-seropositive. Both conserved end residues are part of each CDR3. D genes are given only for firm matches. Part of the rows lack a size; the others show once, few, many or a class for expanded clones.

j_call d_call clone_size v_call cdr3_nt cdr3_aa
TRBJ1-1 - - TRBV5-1 TGCGCCAGCAGCTTGGTATCCGGGAACACTGAAGCTTTCTTT CASSLVSGNTEAFF
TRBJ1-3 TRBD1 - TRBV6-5 TGTGCCAGCAGACCACCGGGACAGGGGGTTACCACCATATATTTT CASRPPGQGVTTIYF
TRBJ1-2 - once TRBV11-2 TGTGCCAGCAGCCCAGCCCGAGGTTATGGCTACACCTTC CASSPARGYGYTF
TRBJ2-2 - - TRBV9 TGTGCCAGCAGCTTATCCGGGGAGCTGTTTTTT CASSLSGELFF
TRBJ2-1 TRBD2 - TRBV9 TGTGCCAGCAGCGTAGCCAGCGGGGGGGCTTGGAATGAGCAGTTCTTC CASSVASGGAWNEQFF
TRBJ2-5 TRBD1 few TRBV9 TGTGCCAGCAGCGTAGCGGACAGGGGAGAGACCCAGTACTTC CASSVADRGETQYF
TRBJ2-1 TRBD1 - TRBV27 TGTGCCAGCAGTTTTAGGTGGGCAGGGGGCTACTACAATGAGCAGTTCTTC CASSFRWAGGYYNEQFF
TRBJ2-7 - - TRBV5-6 TGTGCCAGCAGCTTGGCGGGGAGGTACGAGCAGTACTTC CASSLAGRYEQYF
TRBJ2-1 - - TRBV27 TGTGCCAGCAGCCAATCCCGGGGAGAGCAGTTCTTC CASSQSRGEQFF
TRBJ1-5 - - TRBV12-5 TGTGCTAGTGGTCCAGAGGGCAATCAGCCCCAGCATTTT CASGPEGNQPQHF
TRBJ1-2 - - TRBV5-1 TGCGCCAGCAGCATCGGAGGGGCAGGAGCTGGCTACACCTTC CASSIGGAGAGYTF
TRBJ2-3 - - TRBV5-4 TGTGCCAGCAGGCTAAGGGGGGGGAGCACAGATACGCAGTATTTT CASRLRGGSTDTQYF
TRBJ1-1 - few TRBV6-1 TGTGCCAGCAGTGCCCAGGGGAACACTGAAGCTTTCTTT CASSAQGNTEAFF
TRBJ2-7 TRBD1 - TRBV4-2 TGTGCCAGCAGCCAAGGGACAGGGTGGAACGAGCAGTACTTC CASSQGTGWNEQYF
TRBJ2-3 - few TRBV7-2 TGTGCCAGCAGCTTAGTTTCGCGGGGTTCAGATACGCAGTATTTT CASSLVSRGSDTQYF
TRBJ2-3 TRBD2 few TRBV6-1 TGTGCCAGCAGTGACCTAGCGGGGGGTTCAGATACGCAGTATTTT CASSDLAGGSDTQYF
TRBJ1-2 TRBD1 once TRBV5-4 TGTGCCAGCAGCAAGTCCACAGGGGCAGGTGGCTACACCTTC CASSKSTGAGGYTF
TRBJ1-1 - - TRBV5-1 TGCGCCAGCAGCTTGGTGCAGGGGAGAGGCACTGAAGCTTTCTTT CASSLVQGRGTEAFF
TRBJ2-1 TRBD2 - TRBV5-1 TGCGCCAGCAGCTTATCGGCTAGCGGGGAGAATGAGCAGTTCTTC CASSLSASGENEQFF